A selection of T cell receptor beta chains follows, all from one sample in a study of cytomegalovirus exposure and HLA in healthy donors. The assay was immunoSEQ multiplex PCR, and TCRdb's table has in-frame clones only and misses some. Of roughly 88,000 clones listed, approximately 80% were seen once; the top ten hold around 5%. Sequencing input: PBMCs. The receptors come from a man aged 30 to 39 in good health and CMV-seropositive. The conserved cysteine and the conserved F or W are not part of the CDR3 here.

J: TRBJ1-1
V: TRBV19
CDR3: ASSRQGSTEAF

J: TRBJ1-6
V: TRBV5-1
CDR3: ASSPGQLNSPLH

J: TRBJ1-5
V: TRBV6-6
CDR3: ASSFRQSGQPQH

J: TRBJ2-7
V: TRBV9
CDR3: ASSALAGGPEQY

J: TRBJ1-6
V: TRBV6-5
CDR3: ASSSGIYNSPLH

J: TRBJ1-5
V: TRBV19
CDR3: ASSGITYQPQH

J: TRBJ2-7
V: TRBV6-6
CDR3: ASSPRTSGEQY

J: TRBJ2-1
V: TRBV5-4
CDR3: ASSVGGDRTYNEQF

J: TRBJ2-1
V: TRBV27
CDR3: ASSLSGSPYNEQF

J: TRBJ1-2
V: TRBV6-1
CDR3: ASSVTGDYGYT

J: TRBJ1-3
V: TRBV5-5
CDR3: ASSLPGQGTGNTIY

J: TRBJ1-1
V: TRBV7-9
CDR3: ASSRQGALYTEAF

J: TRBJ2-2
V: TRBV7-7
CDR3: ASSSQPQGNGELF

J: TRBJ2-7
V: TRBV7-3
CDR3: ASSPELAGPGEQY

J: TRBJ2-3
V: TRBV5-1
CDR3: ASSPGLQGGQY

J: TRBJ2-3
V: TRBV7-9
CDR3: ASSLVAGGTDTQY

J: TRBJ1-5
V: TRBV27
CDR3: ASSRGWNQPQH

J: TRBJ1-5
V: TRBV25-1
CDR3: ASSGIVDREPQH

J: TRBJ1-5
V: TRBV19
CDR3: ASTGQGDQPQH

J: TRBJ2-4
V: TRBV27
CDR3: ASKRFDKNIQY

J: TRBJ2-7
V: TRBV28
CDR3: ASSSPGQGNYEQY

J: TRBJ2-7
V: TRBV29-1
CDR3: SVSPGGDEQY

J: TRBJ1-2
V: TRBV4-2
CDR3: ASSQGQGNGYT

J: TRBJ1-1
V: TRBV5-6
CDR3: ASSFAGRGNTEAF

J: TRBJ2-1
V: TRBV7-6
CDR3: ASSKGTSGSSYNEQF

J: TRBJ1-2
V: TRBV10-3
CDR3: AISEEGDSYGYT

J: TRBJ1-4
V: TRBV7-9
CDR3: ASSLVLGGEKLF

J: TRBJ1-3
V: TRBV5-1
CDR3: ASSRAGTATTDTIY